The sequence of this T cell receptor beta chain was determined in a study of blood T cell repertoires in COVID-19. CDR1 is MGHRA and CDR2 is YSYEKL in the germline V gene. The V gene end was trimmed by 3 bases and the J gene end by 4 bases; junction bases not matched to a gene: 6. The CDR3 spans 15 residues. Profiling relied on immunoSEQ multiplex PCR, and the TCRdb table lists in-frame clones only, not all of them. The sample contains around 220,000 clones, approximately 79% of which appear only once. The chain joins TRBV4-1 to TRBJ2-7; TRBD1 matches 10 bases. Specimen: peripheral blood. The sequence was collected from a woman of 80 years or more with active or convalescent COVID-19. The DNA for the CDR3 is TGCGCCAGCAGCCAGACTGAGGGACAGGGGTACGAGCAGTACTTC. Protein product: CASSQTEGQGYEQYF.